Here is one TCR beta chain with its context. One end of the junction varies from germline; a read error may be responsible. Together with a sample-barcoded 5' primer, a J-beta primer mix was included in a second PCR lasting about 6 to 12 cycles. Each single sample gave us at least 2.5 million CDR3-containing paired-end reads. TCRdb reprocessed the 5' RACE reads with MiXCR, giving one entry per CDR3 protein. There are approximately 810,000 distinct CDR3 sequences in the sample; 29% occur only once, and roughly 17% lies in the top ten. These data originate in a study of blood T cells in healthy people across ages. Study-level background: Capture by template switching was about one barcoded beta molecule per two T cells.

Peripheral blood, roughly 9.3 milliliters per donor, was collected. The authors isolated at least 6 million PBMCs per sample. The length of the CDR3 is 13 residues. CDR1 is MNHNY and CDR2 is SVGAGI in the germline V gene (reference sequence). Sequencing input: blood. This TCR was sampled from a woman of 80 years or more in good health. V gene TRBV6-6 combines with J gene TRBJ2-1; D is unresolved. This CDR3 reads CANSYGTYNEQFF. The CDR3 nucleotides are TGTGCCAACAGTTACGGTACCTACAATGAGCAGTTCTTC.